The clone carrying this T cell receptor beta chain has at least ten counts. Germline values: CDR1 SGHTA, CDR2 FQGNSA. V was trimmed by 2 bases and J by 6 bases, leaving 19 bases between them. The CDR3 is 16 residues long. This specimen comes from a study of read filtering for tumor transcriptome and immune sequencing. From about 400 ng of RNA, a library with molecular barcoded alpha/delta and beta/gamma adaptors was made. TCRdb re-called the reads with MiXCR, one entry per CDR3 protein. In the table there are around 44,000 distinct CDR3 sequences, 13% of which are singletons. The sequence was collected from a donor aged 40 or older with multiple myeloma. This chain joins TRBV7-2 and TRBJ2-5; a weak D match, TRBD1 (6 bases). Material for sequencing was a population of CD138-negative cells sorted from bone marrow. CDR3 nucleotide sequence: TGTGCCAGCAGCTTATTTATTGGACAGAGGGAGCAGACCCAGTACTTC. Residues: CASSLFIGQREQTQYF.